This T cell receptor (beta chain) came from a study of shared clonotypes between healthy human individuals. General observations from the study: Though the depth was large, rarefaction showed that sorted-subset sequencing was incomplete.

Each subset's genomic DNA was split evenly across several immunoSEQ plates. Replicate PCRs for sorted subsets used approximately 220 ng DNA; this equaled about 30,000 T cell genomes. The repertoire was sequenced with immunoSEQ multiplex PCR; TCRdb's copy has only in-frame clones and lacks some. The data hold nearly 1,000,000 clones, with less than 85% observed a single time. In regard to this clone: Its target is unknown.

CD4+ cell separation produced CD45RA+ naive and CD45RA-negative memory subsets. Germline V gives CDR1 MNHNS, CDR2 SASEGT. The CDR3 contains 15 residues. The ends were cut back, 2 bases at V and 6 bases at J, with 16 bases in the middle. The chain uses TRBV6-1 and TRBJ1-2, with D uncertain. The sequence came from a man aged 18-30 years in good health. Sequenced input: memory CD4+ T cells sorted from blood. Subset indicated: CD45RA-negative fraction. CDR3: CASSESAGFRNGYTF. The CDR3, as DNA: TGTGCCAGCAGTGAATCGGCGGGGTTCAGGAATGGCTACACCTTC.